These 5 T cell receptor beta chains came from one sample sequenced in a study of T cell repertoires in cytomegalovirus infection. TCRdb reprocessed the reads via MiXCR and lists one record per CDR3 protein. The table has roughly 730,000 distinct CDR3 sequences, 33% seen once. These receptors lack a known antigen. This specimen was cultured PBMCs, taken from culture after CMV antigen stimulation. Receptors were obtained from a human donor in good health (CMV status not recorded). Some clones in this sample may be carry-over from other donors' samples.

This clonotype was seen only a few times. The chain has TRBV6-1 and TRBJ2-1, with 10 bases fitting TRBD2. This CDR3 comprises 15 residues. Germline V gives CDR1 MNHNS, CDR2 SASEGT. With V trimmed by 7 bases and J by 4 bases, 7 bases remained unmatched. CDR3 in DNA: TGTGCCAGCATAAGGCCTAGCGGGGGATACAATGAGCAGTTCTTC. Residues: CASIRPSGGYNEQFF.

The chain links TRBV7-6 to TRBJ2-7; the D gene is possibly TRBD1 (5 bases). CDR1 is SGHVS and CDR2 is FNYEAQ in the germline V gene. CDR3 size: 18 residues. V was shortened by 1 base and J by 4 bases, with 23 bases between the two germline ends. The CDR3 region is CASSLGAGSIPRLYEQYF. CDR3 sequence (DNA): TGTGCCAGCAGCTTAGGAGCAGGGTCAATCCCCCGATTATACGAGCAGTACTTC.

The chain uses TRBV6-2 or TRBV6-3 and TRBJ2-4, with 16 bases that match TRBD2. CDR3 length: 19 amino acids. V was pared by 0 bases and J by 7 bases, with 9 bases of the junction left unmatched. Germline CDR1 is MNHEY and CDR2 is SVGEGT. The CDR3 sequence is CASSYSPGTSGRVVNIQYF. The CDR3 nucleotides read TGTGCCAGCAGTTACTCACCCGGGACTAGCGGGAGGGTGGTTAACATTCAGTACTTC.

V gene TRBV20-1 combines with J gene TRBJ2-5; the match to TRBD2 covers 12 bases. The CDR3 spans 14 residues. CDR1 and CDR2 (germline): DFQATT, SNEGSKA (reference sequence). V was pared by 6 bases and J by 5 bases, with 7 bases of the junction left unmatched. The CDR3 sequence is CSARLAGGMETQYF. The CDR3 coding sequence is TGCAGTGCCAGGCTAGCGGGGGGGATGGAGACCCAGTACTTC.

This clonotype showed up just a few times. This chain links TRBV6-6 with TRBJ2-2; maybe TRBD1 (5 bases). From germline, CDR1 is MNHNY and CDR2 SVGAGI (reference sequence). V was shortened by 7 bases and J by 0 bases, with 18 bases between the two germline ends. This CDR3 contains 17 residues. CDR3 protein: CASTVLHGAANTGELFF. The CDR3 coding sequence is TGTGCCAGCACCGTCCTCCATGGGGCGGCGAACACCGGGGAGCTGTTTTTT.